The source of this T cell receptor (beta chain) is a study of blood T cell repertoires in COVID-19. Looking at the study overall: Italy, Spain and the United States were the sources of the convalescent and acute COVID-19 samples.

The V segment lost 6 bases and the J segment 2 bases; nucleotides outside the gene matches: 8. The CDR3 is 15 amino acids. CDR1 is ENHRY, CDR2 SYGVKD, per germline. TCRdb's copy holds only in-frame clones and misses some; the assay was immunoSEQ multiplex PCR. The sample lists tens of thousands of clones; about 80% were seen once. The sequence derives from a man in his 70s who had recovered from COVID-19. V and J are TRBV10-3 and TRBJ2-3; TRBD1 agrees at 7 bases. Source material: peripheral blood. CDR3 region: CAISVGQDITDTQYF. In DNA, the CDR3 is TGTGCCATCAGCGTCGGACAGGACATCACAGATACGCAGTATTTT.